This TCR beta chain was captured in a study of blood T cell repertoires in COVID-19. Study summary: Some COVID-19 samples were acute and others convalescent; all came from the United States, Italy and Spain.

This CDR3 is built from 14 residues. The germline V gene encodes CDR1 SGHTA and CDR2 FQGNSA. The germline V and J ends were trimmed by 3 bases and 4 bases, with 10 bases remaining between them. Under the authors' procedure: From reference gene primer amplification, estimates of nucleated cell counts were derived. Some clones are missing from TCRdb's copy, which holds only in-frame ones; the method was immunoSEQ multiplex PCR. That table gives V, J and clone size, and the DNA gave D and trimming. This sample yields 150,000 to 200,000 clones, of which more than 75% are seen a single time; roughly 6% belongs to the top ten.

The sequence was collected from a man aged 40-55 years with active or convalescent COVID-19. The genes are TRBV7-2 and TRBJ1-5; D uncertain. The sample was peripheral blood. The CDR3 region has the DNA TGTGCCAGCAGCTTTAACAGCGGGAATCAGCCCCAGCATTTT. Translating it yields CASSFNSGNQPQHF.